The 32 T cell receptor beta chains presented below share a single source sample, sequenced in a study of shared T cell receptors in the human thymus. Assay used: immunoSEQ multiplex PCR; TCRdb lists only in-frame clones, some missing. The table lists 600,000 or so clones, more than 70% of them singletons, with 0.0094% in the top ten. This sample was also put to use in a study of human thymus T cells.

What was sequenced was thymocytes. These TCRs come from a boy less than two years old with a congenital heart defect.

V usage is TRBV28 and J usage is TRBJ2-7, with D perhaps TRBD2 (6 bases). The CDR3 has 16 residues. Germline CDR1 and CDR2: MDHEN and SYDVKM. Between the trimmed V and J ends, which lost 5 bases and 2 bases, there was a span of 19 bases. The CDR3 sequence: CASSIHPPAGTYEQYF. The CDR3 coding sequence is TGTGCCAGCAGTATCCACCCCCCGGCGGGAACCTACGAGCAGTACTTC.

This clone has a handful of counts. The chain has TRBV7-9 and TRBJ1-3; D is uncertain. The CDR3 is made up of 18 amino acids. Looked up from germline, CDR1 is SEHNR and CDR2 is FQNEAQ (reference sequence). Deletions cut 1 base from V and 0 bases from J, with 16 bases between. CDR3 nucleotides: TGTGCCAGCAGCTTAGAACCCGTCGGTAGAGACTCTGGAAACACCATATATTTT. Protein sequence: CASSLEPVGRDSGNTIYF.

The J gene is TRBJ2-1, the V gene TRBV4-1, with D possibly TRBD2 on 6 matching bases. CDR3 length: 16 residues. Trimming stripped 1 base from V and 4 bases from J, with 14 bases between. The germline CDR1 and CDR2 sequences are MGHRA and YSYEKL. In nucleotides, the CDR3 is TGCGCCAGCAGCCAAGGTTCGGGGGAGTCTTACAATGAGCAGTTCTTC. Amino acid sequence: CASSQGSGESYNEQFF.

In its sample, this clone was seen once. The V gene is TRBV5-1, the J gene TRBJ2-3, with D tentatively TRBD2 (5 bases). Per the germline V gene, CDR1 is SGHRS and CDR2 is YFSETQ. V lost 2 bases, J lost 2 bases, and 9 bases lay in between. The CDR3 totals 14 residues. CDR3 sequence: CASSLGLITDTQYF. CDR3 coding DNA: TGCGCCAGCAGCTTAGGACTTATCACAGATACGCAGTATTTT.

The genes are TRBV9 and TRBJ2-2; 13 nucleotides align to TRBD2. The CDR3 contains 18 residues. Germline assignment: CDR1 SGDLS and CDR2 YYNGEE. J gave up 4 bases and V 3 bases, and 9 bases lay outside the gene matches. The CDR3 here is CASSDWTSGSYGTGELFF. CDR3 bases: TGTGCCAGCAGCGACTGGACTAGCGGGAGTTATGGCACCGGGGAGCTGTTTTTT. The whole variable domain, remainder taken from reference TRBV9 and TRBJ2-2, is DSGVTQTPKHLITATGQRVTLRCSPRSGDLSVYWYQQSLDQGLQFLIQYYNGEERAKGNILERFSAQQFPDLHSELNLSSLELGDSALYFCASSDWTSGSYGTGELFFGEGSRLTVL.

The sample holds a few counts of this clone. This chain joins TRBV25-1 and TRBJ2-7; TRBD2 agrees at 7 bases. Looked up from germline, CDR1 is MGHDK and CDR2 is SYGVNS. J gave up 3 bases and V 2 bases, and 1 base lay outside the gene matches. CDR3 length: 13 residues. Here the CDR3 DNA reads TGTGCCAGCAGTGAAAGGGAGGGCTACGAGCAGTACTTC. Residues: CASSEREGYEQYF.

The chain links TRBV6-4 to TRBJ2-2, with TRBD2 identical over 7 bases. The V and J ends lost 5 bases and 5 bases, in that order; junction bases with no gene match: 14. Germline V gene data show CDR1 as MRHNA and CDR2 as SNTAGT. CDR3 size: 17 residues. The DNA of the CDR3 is TGTGCCAGCAGTCCCCAGGATGGCGGGAGAGGGACCGGGGAGCTGTTTTTT. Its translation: CASSPQDGGRGTGELFF.

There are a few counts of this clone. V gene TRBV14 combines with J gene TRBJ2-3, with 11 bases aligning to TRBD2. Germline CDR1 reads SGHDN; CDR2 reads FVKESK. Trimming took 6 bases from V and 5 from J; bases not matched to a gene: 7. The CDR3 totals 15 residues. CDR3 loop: CASSIGTSGGDTQYF. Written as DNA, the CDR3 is TGTGCCAGCAGTATCGGGACTAGCGGAGGAGATACGCAGTATTTT.

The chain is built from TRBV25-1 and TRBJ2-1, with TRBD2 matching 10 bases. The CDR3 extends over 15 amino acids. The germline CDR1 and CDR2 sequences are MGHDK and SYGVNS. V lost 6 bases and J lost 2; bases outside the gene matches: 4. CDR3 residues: CASRTSGSPYNEQFF. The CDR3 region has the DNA TGTGCCAGCAGGACTAGCGGGTCCCCCTACAATGAGCAGTTCTTC.

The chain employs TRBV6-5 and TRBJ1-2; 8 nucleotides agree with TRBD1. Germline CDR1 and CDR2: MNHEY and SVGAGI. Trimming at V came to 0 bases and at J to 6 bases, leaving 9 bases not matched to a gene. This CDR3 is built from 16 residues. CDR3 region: CASSYSTGGNWDGYTF. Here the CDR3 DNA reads TGTGCCAGCAGTTACTCAACAGGGGGTAATTGGGATGGCTACACCTTC.

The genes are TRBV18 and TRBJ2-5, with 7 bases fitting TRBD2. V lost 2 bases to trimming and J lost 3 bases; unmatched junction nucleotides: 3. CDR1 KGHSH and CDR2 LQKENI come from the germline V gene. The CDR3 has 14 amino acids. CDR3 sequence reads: CASSPGLAEETQYF. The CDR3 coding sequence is TGTGCCAGCTCACCAGGGCTAGCGGAAGAGACCCAGTACTTC.

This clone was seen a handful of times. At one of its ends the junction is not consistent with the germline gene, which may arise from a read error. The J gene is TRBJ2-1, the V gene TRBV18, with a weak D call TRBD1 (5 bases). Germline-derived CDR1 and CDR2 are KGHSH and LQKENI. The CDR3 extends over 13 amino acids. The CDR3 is CASSPGQGTFRVF. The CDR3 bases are TGTGCCAGCTCACCAGGGCAGGGTACCTTTAGGGTCTTC.

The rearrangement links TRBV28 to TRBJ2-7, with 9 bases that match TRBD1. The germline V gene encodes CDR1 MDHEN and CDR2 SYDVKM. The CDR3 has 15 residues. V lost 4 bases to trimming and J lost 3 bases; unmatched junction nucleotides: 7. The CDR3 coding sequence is TGTGCCAGCAGTTCCCAACCGGGACAGGGCTACGAGCAGTACTTC. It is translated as CASSSQPGQGYEQYF.

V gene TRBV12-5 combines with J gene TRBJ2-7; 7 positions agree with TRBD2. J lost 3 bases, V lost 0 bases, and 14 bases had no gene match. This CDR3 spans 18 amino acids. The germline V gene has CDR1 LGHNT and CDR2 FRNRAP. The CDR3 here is CASGLVWLGGNPHYEQYF. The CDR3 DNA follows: TGTGCTAGTGGTTTGGTTTGGCTGGGGGGGAACCCTCACTACGAGCAGTACTTC.

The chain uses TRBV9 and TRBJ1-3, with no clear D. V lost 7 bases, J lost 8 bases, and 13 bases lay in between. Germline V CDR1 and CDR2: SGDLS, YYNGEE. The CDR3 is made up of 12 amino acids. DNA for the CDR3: TGTGCCAGCTCCCCCCGGGGTGACACCATATATTTT. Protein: CASSPRGDTIYF.

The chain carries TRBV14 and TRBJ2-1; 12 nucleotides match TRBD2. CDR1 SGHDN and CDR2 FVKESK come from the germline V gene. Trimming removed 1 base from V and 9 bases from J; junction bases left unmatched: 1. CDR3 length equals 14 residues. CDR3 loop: CASSQGLAGVEQFF. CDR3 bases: TGTGCCAGCAGCCAAGGACTAGCGGGAGTTGAGCAGTTCTTC.

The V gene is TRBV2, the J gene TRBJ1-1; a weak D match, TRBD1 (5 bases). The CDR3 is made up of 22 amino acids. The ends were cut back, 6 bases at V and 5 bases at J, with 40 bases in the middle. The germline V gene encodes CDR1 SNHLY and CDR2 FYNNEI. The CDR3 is CASRGPSGGGNRAGMGLTEAFF. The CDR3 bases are TGTGCCAGCAGGGGCCCCAGTGGGGGAGGGAATCGGGCGGGAATGGGACTAACTGAAGCTTTCTTT.

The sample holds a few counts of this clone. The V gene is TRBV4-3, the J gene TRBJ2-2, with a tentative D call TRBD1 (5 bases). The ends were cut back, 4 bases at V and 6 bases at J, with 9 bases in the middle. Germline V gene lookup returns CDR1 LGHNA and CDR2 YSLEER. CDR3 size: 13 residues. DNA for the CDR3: TGCGCCAGCAGCCCCAGGGTGGCCGGGGAGCTGTTTTTT. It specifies CASSPRVAGELFF.

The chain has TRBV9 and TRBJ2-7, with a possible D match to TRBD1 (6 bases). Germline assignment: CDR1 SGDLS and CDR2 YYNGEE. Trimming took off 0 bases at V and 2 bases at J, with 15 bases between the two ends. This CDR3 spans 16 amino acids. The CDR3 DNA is TGTGCCAGCAGCGTAGAGCCAGACAGGAATACCTACGAGCAGTACTTC. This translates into CASSVEPDRNTYEQYF.

The CDR3 is CASSQDRGTEESPLHF. DNA of the CDR3: TGCGCCAGCAGCCAAGATCGGGGGACAGAAGAGTCACCCCTCCACTTT. The chain couples TRBV4-1 to TRBJ1-6; the match to TRBD1 covers 7 bases. The length of the CDR3 is 16 residues. The J segment lost 10 bases and the V segment lost 0 bases, leaving 9 bases of the junction unmatched. Germline V lookup: CDR1 MGHRA, CDR2 YSYEKL.

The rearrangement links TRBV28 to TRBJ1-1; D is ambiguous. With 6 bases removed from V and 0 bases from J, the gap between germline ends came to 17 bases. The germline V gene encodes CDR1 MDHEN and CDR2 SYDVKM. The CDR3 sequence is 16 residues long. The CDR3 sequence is CASRLPTVYMNTEAFF. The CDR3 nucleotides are TGTGCCAGCAGACTTCCGACTGTCTACATGAACACTGAAGCTTTCTTT.

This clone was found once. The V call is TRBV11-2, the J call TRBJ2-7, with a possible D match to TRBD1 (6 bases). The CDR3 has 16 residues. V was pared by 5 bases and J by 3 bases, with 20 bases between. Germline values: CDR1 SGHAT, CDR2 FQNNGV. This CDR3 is CASSKLPGQGDYEQYF. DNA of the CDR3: TGTGCCAGCAGCAAACTCCCGGGACAAGGAGACTACGAGCAGTACTTC.

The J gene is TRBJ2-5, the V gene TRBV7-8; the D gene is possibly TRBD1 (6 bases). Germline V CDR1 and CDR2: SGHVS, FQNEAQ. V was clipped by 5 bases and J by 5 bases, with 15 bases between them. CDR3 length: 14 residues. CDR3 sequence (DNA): TGTGCCAGCAGCGGAGGTGGGGGCCGGGAGACCCAGTACTTC. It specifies CASSGGGGRETQYF.

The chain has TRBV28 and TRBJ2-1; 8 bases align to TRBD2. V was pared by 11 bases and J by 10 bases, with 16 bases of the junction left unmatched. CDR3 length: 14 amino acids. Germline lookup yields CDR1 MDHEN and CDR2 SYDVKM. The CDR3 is CAGTLVAGLEEQFF. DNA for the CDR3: TGTGCCGGAACCCTGGTAGCGGGATTGGAGGAGCAGTTCTTC. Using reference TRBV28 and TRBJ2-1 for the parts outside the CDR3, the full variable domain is DVKVTQSSRYLVKRTGEKVFLECVQDMDHENMFWYRQDPGLGLRLIYFSYDVKMKEKGDIPEGYSVSREKKERFSLILESASTNQTSMYLCAGTLVAGLEEQFFGPGTRLTVL.

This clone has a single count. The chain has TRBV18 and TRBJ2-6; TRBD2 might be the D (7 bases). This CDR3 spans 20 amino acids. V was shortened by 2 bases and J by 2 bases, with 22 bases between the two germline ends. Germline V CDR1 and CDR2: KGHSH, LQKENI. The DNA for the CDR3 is TGTGCCAGCTCACCAGAGCTACGGGGGGCCGAAGTCCCTGGGGCCAACGTCCTGACTTTC. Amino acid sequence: CASSPELRGAEVPGANVLTF.

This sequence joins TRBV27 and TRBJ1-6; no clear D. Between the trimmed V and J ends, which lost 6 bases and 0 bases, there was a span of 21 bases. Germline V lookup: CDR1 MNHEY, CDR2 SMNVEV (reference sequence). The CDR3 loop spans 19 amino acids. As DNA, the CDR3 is TGTGCCAGCAGGGCGGGCGCTAAGGCAGGCAGCTCCTATAATTCACCCCTCCACTTT. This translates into CASRAGAKAGSSYNSPLHF.

The CDR3 loop is CASPLPGQENTDTQYF. In DNA form, the CDR3 reads TGTGCTAGTCCCCTCCCGGGACAGGAGAACACAGATACGCAGTATTTT. This rearrangement joins TRBV12-5 to TRBJ2-3; TRBD1 agrees at 8 bases. V lost 8 bases to trimming and J lost 2 bases; unmatched junction nucleotides: 12. The germline V gene has CDR1 LGHNT and CDR2 FRNRAP. CDR3 size: 16 residues.

The CDR3, as DNA: TGTGCCAGCAGTCGCCCGGGAGAAAAGAACACTGAAGCTTTCTTT. This codes for CASSRPGEKNTEAFF. The chain uses TRBV4-2 and TRBJ1-1, with D hard to call. The CDR3 runs to 15 residues. Trimming stripped 6 bases from V and 1 base from J, with 15 bases between. The germline V gene encodes CDR1 LGHNA and CDR2 YNFKEQ.

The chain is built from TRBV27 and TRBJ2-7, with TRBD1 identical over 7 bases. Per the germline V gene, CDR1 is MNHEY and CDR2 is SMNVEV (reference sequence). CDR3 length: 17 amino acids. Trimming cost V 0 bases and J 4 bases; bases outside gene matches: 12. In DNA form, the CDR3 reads TGTGCCAGCAGTTTATCGCGAGACAGGGTTTTCGATTACGAGCAGTACTTC. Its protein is CASSLSRDRVFDYEQYF.

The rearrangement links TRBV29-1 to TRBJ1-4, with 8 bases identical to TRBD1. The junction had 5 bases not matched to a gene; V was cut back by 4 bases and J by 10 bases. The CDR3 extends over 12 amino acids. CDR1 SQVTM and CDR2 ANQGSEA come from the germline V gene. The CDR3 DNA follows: TGCAGCGTTGCACAGCAGGGGGCAAAACTGTTTTTT. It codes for CSVAQQGAKLFF.

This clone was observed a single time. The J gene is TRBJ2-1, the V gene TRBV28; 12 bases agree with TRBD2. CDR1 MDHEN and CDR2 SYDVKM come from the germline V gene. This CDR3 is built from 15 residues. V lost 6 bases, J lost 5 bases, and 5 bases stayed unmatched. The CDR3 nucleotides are TGTGCCAGCAGACAGGGACTAGCGGGCCACAATGAGCAGTTCTTC. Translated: CASRQGLAGHNEQFF.

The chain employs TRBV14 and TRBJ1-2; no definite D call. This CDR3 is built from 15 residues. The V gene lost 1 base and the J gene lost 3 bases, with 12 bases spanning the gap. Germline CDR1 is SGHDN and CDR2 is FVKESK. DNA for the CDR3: TGTGCCAGCAGCCAAGGCCCAGCGGCGTACTATGGCTACACCTTC. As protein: CASSQGPAAYYGYTF.